The 11 T cell receptor beta chains below all came from one sample that was sequenced in a study of cytomegalovirus exposure and HLA in healthy donors. Both 60 Vbeta primers and 13 Jbeta primers went into the PCR. Sequenced by immunoSEQ multiplex PCR; TCRdb stores in-frame clones only, minus some. The sample lists approximately 52,000 clones, approximately 71% occurring once. Sequencing was performed on PBMCs. These receptors were taken from a man between 40 and 49 years old in good health and CMV-seropositive.

This chain uses TRBV7-9 with TRBJ1-5; no clear D gene. V lost 5 bases and J 3 bases, leaving 17 bases between the germline ends. The CDR3 length is 16 residues. The germline CDR1 and CDR2 sequences are SEHNR and FQNEAQ (reference sequence). This CDR3 reads CASSPLSGEDNQPQHF. DNA of the CDR3: TGTGCCAGCAGCCCCCTGAGCGGCGAGGACAATCAGCCCCAGCATTTT.

The chain carries TRBV9 and TRBJ1-1, with 8 bases matching TRBD1. Losses at the gene ends were 4 bases for V and 7 bases for J; bases not matched to a gene: 12. Germline CDR1 is SGDLS and CDR2 is YYNGEE. The CDR3 is 15 amino acids. The CDR3 loop reads CASSPPDRVGFEAFF. The CDR3 region has the DNA TGTGCCAGCAGCCCCCCGGACAGGGTGGGGTTTGAAGCTTTCTTT.

The chain carries TRBV5-1 and TRBJ1-1; D not resolved. This CDR3 has 14 residues. V lost 2 bases and J lost 1, with 9 bases in between. The germline gives CDR1 SGHRS, CDR2 YFSETQ. This CDR3 is CASSLQSTNTEAFF. CDR3 DNA sequence: TGCGCCAGCAGCTTACAGTCTACGAACACTGAAGCTTTCTTT.

The genes are TRBV13 and TRBJ2-1, with D possibly matching TRBD2 (7 bases). V was clipped by 0 bases and J by 4 bases, with 10 bases between them. CDR1 and CDR2 (germline): PRHDT, FYEKMQ (reference sequence). This CDR3 is built from 15 residues. The CDR3 protein is CASSLGAGAYNEQFF. DNA for the CDR3: TGTGCCAGCAGCTTAGGTGCGGGGGCTTACAATGAGCAGTTCTTC.

This clone is a singleton in its sample. V usage is TRBV18 and J usage is TRBJ2-1; 11 positions match TRBD1. CDR1 and CDR2 (germline): KGHSH, LQKENI. The V gene end was trimmed by 1 base and the J gene end by 3 bases; junction bases not matched to a gene: 11. The CDR3 is 19 amino acids. The CDR3 reads CASSPRRGQGVDNYNEQFF. As DNA, the CDR3 is TGTGCCAGCTCACCACGGAGGGGACAGGGGGTCGATAACTACAATGAGCAGTTCTTC.

The chain employs TRBV4-3 and TRBJ1-1; D unresolved. Trimming removed 0 bases from V and 3 bases from J, with 8 bases in between. Germline-derived CDR1 and CDR2 are LGHNA and YSLEER. The CDR3 extends over 14 amino acids. This CDR3 reads CASSQERGDTEAFF. The CDR3 DNA sequence: TGCGCCAGCAGCCAAGAACGGGGTGACACTGAAGCTTTCTTT.

This rearrangement joins TRBV5-8 to TRBJ2-7, with 7 bases fitting TRBD1. Germline loops: CDR1 SGHTS, CDR2 YDEGEE. The CDR3 sequence is 15 residues long. J lost 3 bases, V lost 1 base, and 7 bases had no gene match. This CDR3 is CASSLNDRAFYEQYF. CDR3 in DNA: TGTGCCAGCAGCTTGAACGACAGGGCTTTCTACGAGCAGTACTTC.

The chain is built from TRBV5-1 and TRBJ2-1; 8 bases agree with TRBD1. V lost 4 bases, J lost 0 bases, and 3 bases stayed unmatched. Germline V gene lookup returns CDR1 SGHRS and CDR2 YFSETQ. This CDR3 has 15 residues. This CDR3 reads CASSGTGGSYNEQFF. The CDR3 bases are TGCGCCAGCAGCGGAACAGGGGGCTCCTACAATGAGCAGTTCTTC.

The chain carries TRBV4-1 and TRBJ1-5; 7 bases agree with TRBD1. CDR1 and CDR2 (germline): MGHRA, YSYEKL. The CDR3 covers 15 residues. The V and J ends lost 4 bases and 2 bases, in that order; junction bases with no gene match: 5. The CDR3 nucleotides are TGCGCCAGCAGCCGGACCGGGACAGGCAATCAGCCCCAGCATTTT. Protein: CASSRTGTGNQPQHF.

The chain combines TRBV5-4 with TRBJ2-5, with TRBD2 identical over 7 bases. J was trimmed by 3 bases and V by 5 bases; bases with no gene match: 7. This CDR3 is 14 amino acids long. Germline V gene lookup returns CDR1 SGHNT and CDR2 YYREEE (reference sequence). DNA of the CDR3: TGTGCCAGCAGGTTAGGACTAGGCGAAGAGACCCAGTACTTC. Translating it yields CASRLGLGEETQYF.

The J gene is TRBJ1-2, the V gene TRBV6-6, with a tentative D call TRBD1 (5 bases). Trimming left V 4 bases short and J 5 bases short, with 11 bases between. CDR3 length: 13 amino acids. Germline assignment: CDR1 MNHNY and CDR2 SVGAGI (reference sequence). The DNA of the CDR3 is TGTGCCAGCAGTTCCCAAGGGGATTATGGCTACACCTTC. Its protein product is CASSSQGDYGYTF.